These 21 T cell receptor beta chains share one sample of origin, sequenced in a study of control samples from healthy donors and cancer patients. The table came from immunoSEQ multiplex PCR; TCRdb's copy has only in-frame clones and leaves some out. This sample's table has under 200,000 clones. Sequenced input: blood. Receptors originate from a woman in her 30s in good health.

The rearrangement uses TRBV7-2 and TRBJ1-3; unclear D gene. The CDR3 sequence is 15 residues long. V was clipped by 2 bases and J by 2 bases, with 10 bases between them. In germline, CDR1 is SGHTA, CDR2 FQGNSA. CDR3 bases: TGTGCCAGCAGCTTAAGGTGGGCCCCTGGAAACACCATATATTTT. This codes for CASSLRWAPGNTIYF.

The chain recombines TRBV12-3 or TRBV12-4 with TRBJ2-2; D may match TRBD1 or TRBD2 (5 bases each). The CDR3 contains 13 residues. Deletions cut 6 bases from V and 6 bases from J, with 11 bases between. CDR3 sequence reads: CASSAEGPGELFF. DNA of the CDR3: TGTGCCAGCAGCGCCGAGGGGCCCGGGGAGCTGTTTTTT.

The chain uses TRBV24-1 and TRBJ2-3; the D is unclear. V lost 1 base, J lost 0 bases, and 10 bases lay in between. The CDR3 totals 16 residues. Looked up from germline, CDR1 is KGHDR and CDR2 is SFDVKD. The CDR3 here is CATSDLWTSSTDTQYF. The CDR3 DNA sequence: TGTGCCACCAGTGATTTATGGACCTCTAGCACAGATACGCAGTATTTT.

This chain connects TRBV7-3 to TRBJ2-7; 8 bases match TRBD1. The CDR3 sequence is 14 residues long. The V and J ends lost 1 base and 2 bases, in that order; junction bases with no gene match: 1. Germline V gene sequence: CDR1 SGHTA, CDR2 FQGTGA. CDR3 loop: CASSLKTGAYEQYF. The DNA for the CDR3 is TGTGCCAGCAGCTTAAAGACAGGGGCCTACGAGCAGTACTTC.

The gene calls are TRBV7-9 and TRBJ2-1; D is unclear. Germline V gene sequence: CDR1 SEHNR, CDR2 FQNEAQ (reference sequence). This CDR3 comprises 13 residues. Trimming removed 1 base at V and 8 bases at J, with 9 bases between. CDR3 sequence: CASSLGTTDEQFF. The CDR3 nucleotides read TGTGCCAGCAGCTTAGGGACCACGGATGAGCAGTTCTTC.

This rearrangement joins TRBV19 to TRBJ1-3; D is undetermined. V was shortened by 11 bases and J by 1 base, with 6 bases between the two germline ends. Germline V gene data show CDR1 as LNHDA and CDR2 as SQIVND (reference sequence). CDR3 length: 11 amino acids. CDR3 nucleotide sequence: TGTGCCGGAGGGTCTGGAAACACCATATATTTT. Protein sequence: CAGGSGNTIYF.

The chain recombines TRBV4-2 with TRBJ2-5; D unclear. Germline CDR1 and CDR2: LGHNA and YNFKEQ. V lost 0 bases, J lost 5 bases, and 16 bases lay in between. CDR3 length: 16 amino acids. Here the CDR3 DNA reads TGTGCCAGCAGCCAAGAGGCTGGACGCGCTGGGGAGACCCAGTACTTC. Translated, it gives CASSQEAGRAGETQYF.

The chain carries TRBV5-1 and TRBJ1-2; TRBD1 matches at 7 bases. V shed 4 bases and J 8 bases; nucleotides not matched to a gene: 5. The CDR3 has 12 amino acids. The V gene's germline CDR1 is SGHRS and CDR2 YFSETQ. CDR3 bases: TGCGCCAGCAGCACCACAGGGGACGGCTACACCTTC. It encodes CASSTTGDGYTF.

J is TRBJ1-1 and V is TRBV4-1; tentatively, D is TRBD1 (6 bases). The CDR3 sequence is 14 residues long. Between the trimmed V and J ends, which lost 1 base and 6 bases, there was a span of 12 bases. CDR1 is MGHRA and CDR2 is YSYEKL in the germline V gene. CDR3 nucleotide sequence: TGCGCCAGCAGCCAAGTACAGGGCGGATCTGAAGCTTTCTTT. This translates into CASSQVQGGSEAFF.

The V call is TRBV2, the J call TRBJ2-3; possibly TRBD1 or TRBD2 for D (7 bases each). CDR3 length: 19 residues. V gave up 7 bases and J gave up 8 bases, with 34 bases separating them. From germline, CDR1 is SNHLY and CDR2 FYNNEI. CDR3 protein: CASTLDREGWGGGLGTQYF. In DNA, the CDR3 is TGTGCCAGCACCCTCGACAGGGAGGGTTGGGGCGGAGGGTTGGGTACGCAGTATTTT.

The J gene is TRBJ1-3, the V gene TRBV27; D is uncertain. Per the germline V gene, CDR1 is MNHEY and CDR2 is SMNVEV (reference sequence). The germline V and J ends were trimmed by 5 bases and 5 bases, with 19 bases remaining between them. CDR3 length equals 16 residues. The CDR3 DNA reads TGTGCCAGCAGTCCCATCTACAGAACCTCACGAAACACCATATATTTT. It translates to CASSPIYRTSRNTIYF.

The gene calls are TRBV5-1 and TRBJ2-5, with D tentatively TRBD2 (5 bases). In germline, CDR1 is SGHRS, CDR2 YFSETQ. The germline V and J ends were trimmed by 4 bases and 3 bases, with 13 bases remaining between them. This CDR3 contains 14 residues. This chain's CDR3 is CASSADWPKETQYF. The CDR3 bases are TGCGCCAGCAGCGCGGACTGGCCGAAAGAGACCCAGTACTTC.

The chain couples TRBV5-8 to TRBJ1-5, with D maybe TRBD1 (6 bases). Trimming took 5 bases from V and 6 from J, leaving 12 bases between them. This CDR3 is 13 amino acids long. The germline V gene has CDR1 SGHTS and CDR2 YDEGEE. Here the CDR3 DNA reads TGTGCCAGCAGAACGAAGGGGGGTCAGCCCCAGCATTTT. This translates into CASRTKGGQPQHF.

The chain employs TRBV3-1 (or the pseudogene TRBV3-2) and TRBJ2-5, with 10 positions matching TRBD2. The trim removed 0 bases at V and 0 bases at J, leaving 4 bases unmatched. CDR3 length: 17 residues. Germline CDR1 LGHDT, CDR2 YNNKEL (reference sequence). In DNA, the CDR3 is TGTGCCAGCAGCCAAGAGGGAGCGGGGGGGCACCAAGAGACCCAGTACTTC. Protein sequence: CASSQEGAGGHQETQYF.

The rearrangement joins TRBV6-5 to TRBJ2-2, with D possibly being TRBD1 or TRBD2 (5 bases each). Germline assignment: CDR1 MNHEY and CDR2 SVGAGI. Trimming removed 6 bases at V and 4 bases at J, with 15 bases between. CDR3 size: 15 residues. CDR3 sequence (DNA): TGTGCCAGCAGGCAGCAGGGTCGGGGCACCGGGGAGCTGTTTTTT. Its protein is CASRQQGRGTGELFF.

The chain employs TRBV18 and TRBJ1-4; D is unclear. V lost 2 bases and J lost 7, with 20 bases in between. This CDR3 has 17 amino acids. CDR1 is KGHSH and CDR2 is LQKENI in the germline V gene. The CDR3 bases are TGTGCCAGCTCACCATCGGTTTCCTCGGGTTTCAGTGAAAAACTGTTTTTT. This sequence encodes CASSPSVSSGFSEKLFF.

CDR3 residues: CASSLGVRADTQYF. CDR3 nucleotides: TGTGCCAGCAGCTTAGGGGTCCGGGCAGATACGCAGTATTTT. The rearrangement joins TRBV7-2 to TRBJ2-3; D is unresolved. This CDR3 comprises 14 residues. V shed 1 base and J shed 4 bases, with 9 bases lying between them. Germline V CDR1 and CDR2: SGHTA, FQGNSA. Combining the CDR3 with reference TRBV7-2 and TRBJ2-3 gives the whole variable domain GAGVSQSPSNKVTEKGKDVELRCDPISGHTALYWYRQSLGQGLEFLIYFQGNSAPDKSGLPSDRFSAERTGGSVSTLTIQRTQQEDSAVYLCASSLGVRADTQYFGPGTRLTVL.

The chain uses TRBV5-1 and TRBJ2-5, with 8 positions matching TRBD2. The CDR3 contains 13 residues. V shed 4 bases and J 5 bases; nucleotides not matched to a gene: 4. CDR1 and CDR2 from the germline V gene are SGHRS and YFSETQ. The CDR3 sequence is CASSGGGRETQYF. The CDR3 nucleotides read TGCGCCAGCAGCGGCGGGGGGCGGGAGACCCAGTACTTC.

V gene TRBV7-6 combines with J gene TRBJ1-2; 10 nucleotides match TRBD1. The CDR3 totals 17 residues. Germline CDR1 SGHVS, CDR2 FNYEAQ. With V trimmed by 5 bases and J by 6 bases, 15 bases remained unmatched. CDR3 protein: CASSLPGQGFDKDGYTF. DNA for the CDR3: TGTGCCAGCAGCCTCCCGGGACAGGGGTTCGACAAGGATGGCTACACCTTC.

This chain's CDR3 is CASSIGSRGHYNEQFF. In DNA, the CDR3 is TGTGCCAGTAGTATAGGGTCCAGGGGCCATTACAATGAGCAGTTCTTC. The J gene is TRBJ2-1, the V gene TRBV19, with D possibly TRBD1 on 6 matching bases. The V end was cut by 1 base, the J end by 4 bases, with 14 bases between. The CDR3 runs to 16 residues. The germline V gene encodes CDR1 LNHDA and CDR2 SQIVND (reference sequence).

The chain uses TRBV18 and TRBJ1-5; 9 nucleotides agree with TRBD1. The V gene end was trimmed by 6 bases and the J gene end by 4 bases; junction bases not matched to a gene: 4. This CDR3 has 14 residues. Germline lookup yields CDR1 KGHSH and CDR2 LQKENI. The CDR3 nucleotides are TGTGCCAGCTCCCGGGGACAGGGTAATCAGCCCCAGCATTTT. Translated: CASSRGQGNQPQHF.